What follows is one T cell receptor (beta chain) and its context. Other DNA sequences within the sample encode an identical CDR3. Measured with immunoSEQ multiplex PCR; TCRdb has only the in-frame clones, and not every one. The sample consists of approximately 310,000 clones, roughly 84% of them appearing once. This sample is drawn from a study of blood T cell repertoires in COVID-19. Germline assignment: CDR1 SGHTA and CDR2 FQGNSA. Germline trimming cut 5 bases from V and 2 bases from J; bases unmatched to any gene: 4. The CDR3 loop spans 14 amino acids. Input material: peripheral blood. The chain couples TRBV7-2 to TRBJ2-7; TRBD2 aligns across 9 bases. This sequence originates from a man aged 45 to 65 with active or convalescent COVID-19. This CDR3 reads CASSSSGGPYEQYF. The CDR3 nucleotides read TGTGCCAGCAGCAGTAGCGGGGGCCCCTACGAGCAGTACTTC. Full variable domain (remainder filled in from reference TRBV7-2 and TRBJ2-7): GAGVSQSPSNKVTEKGKDVELRCDPISGHTALYWYRQSLGQGLEFLIYFQGNSAPDKSGLPSDRFSAERTGGSVSTLTIQRTQQEDSAVYLCASSSSGGPYEQYFGPGTRLTVT.